Detailed here is one T cell receptor (beta chain). The antigen is undetermined. The data were obtained in a study of T-cell reconstitution after alpha-beta-depleted transplantation in children. Whole-study results and caveats: Day-60 TCRbeta diversity that was high in some patients was derived from surviving recipient T cells and thymic progenitors. T-cell counts and diversity were attributed mostly to newly produced T cells one year after transplant. The origin of alpha-beta T cells about two months after transplant was reportedly several hundred expanded graft clones.

TCRbeta library preparation incorporated unique molecular identifiers. TCRdb redid the calling of the PCR reads with MiXCR, one entry per CDR3 protein. The table lists a few hundred thousand distinct CDR3 sequences, 27% of them singletons, with around a third in the top ten. This sample comprised PBMCs, obtained before TCRalphabeta/CD19-depleted stem cell transplant. This TCR came from a boy younger than two with Wiskott-Aldrich syndrome, due to receive a stem cell transplant.

CDR3 sequence (DNA): TGCAGCGTACCCCGACTAGCGGGTTTCACAGATACGCAGTATTTT. Translated, it gives CSVPRLAGFTDTQYF. The rearrangement links TRBV29-1 to TRBJ2-3; TRBD2 matches 10 bases. V shed 6 bases, J shed 2 bases, and the junction held 8 bases outside the gene matches. Looked up from germline, CDR1 is SQVTM and CDR2 is ANQGSEA. This CDR3 spans 15 amino acids.